This T cell receptor (beta chain) was identified during a study of PD-1 blockade in classical Hodgkin lymphoma. This clone was seen more than once but under ten times. Per germline, CDR1 SEHNR and CDR2 FQNEAQ (reference sequence). The CDR3 has 12 residues. Trimming removed 5 bases at V and 8 bases at J, with 9 bases between. The time point here: cycle 4 day 1 (C4D1), after less than 7 weeks of nivolumab. Each patient's relapse followed autologous stem cell transplantation, and brentuximab vedotin exposure varied. Generated by immunoSEQ multiplex PCR, the TCRdb table keeps only in-frame clones and is missing some. The table shows nearly 25,000 clones, with around three quarters occurring only once.

The TCR originated in a human donor with classical Hodgkin lymphoma. This specimen consisted of peripheral blood mononuclear cells (PBMCs), obtained before the fourth cycle of nivolumab. V gene TRBV7-9 combines with J gene TRBJ1-4; D might be TRBD1 (6 bases). CDR3 nucleotide sequence: TGTGCCAGCAGCGCCCAGGGGGAAAAACTGTTTTTT. It codes for CASSAQGEKLFF.